This TCR beta chain was identified in a study of spatial heterogeneity in lung cancer (dated by TCRdb to between 2018 and 2021). As for the study more broadly: The donors were approximately 70 patients from the lung TRACERx cohort who had early-stage, untreated non-small cell lung cancer. Beta-chain transcripts were consistently detected in greater numbers than alpha-chain transcripts, which likely reflected higher beta-chain transcript abundance. The study quantitatively compared TCR alpha and beta repertoires across multiple tumor regions, matched nontumor lung and blood in non-small cell lung cancer. Both alpha and beta chains were TCR-sequenced in a few hundred tumor regions, approximately 68 matched nontumor lung samples and around 50 PBMC samples obtained at surgery. In the raw uncorrected reads, each unique combination of TCR and UMI appeared more than ten times on average. Follow-up PBMC samples were sequenced whenever available, with a median time to follow-up of approximately 23 months after resection. Nonsynonymous mutation counts, determined by whole-exome sequencing of tumor tissue, were related to TCR repertoire features. Study-wide conclusions, independent of this receptor: Confirming at a functional level the hypothesis that regional TCRs recognize regional mutations was considered to require additional single-cell paired TCR alpha and beta sequencing. Only roughly 15 patients were included in comparisons of baseline and follow-up blood repertoires. Ubiquitous expanded tumor TCRs were detected in blood more often at tumor resection than at routine follow-up.

The intended sense of this specimen's time point label: blood at routine non-recurrence follow-up after resection. TCR sequencing used whole RNA extracted from tumor and nontumor lung tissue, or from cryopreserved PBMC samples, without cell sorting. Patients were selected for TCR sequencing only if sufficient RNA was available from at least two tumor regions. Reading the germline V gene (reference sequence) gives CDR1 LGHDT and CDR2 YNNKEL. Including cysteine and phenylalanine, the CDR3 has 14 amino acids. Solely the CDR3 DNA is kept, with 42 bases framed from the first base. Relative to germline, V is 3 bases shorter and J is 7 bases shorter, with 12 bases between their ends. Receptor libraries were prepared by 5' RACE. Instrument used: NextSeq 500. The TCR library protocol attached a unique molecular identifier to each TCR cDNA molecule to allow correction of PCR and sequencing errors. The original methods were these. TCR identification, UMI-based error correction and CDR3 extraction were all carried out with Decombinator tools. Expanded TCRs were defined as those above a frequency of 2 per 1,000, corresponding to the top 1% of the tumor frequency distribution. Renyi diversity was computed with the R vegan package after each repertoire had been subsampled 100 times to 5,000 TCRs. To build CDR3 similarity networks, amino acid triplet string-kernel similarity was used, and CDR3s were connected when their pairwise similarity was above 0.82. TCRdb took the public reads, trimmed them with fastp at Q25, ran MiXCR for clone calling and kept in-frame beta chains. For every CDR3 protein sequence, its rows merge into one entry that carries the most common genes and DNA. TCRdb, not the original authors, processed these V and J calls. The sample profile shows approximately 100,000 distinct CDR3 sequences; approximately 20% of them were found once. Jointly, the top ten make up just over 20% of the sample.

This clonotype was picked up a small number of times. What antigen it recognizes has not been identified. No much larger clonotype is one base removed from it; base qualities were not supplied. The chain links TRBV3-1 with TRBJ1-4; a weak D assignment points to TRBD1 (5 bases agree). This clonotype was obtained from a male donor with early-stage non-small cell lung cancer. The specimen comprised PBMCs, sampled at follow-up. The CDR3 protein sequence reads: CASSQGPRGEKLFF. The DNA is TGTGCCAGCAGCCAGGGACCCCGGGGTGAAAAACTGTTTTTT.